This passage covers 21 T cell receptor beta chains from one sample sequenced in a study of T-cell reconstitution after alpha-beta-depleted transplantation in children. The TCRbeta library was prepared with unique molecular identifiers. MiXCR, applied by TCRdb to the PCR reads, yields one record per CDR3 protein. Of 700,000 to 850,000 distinct CDR3 sequences in the sample, roughly 16% were seen once. Source: PBMCs, mostly from graft donor cells, taken 360 days after TCRalphabeta/CD19-depleted stem cell transplant. The receptors were sampled from a male patient younger than 18 who had a stem cell transplant for acute lymphoblastic leukemia, so the T cells may come from the graft donor.

This clonotype has more than one count but fewer than ten. V is TRBV9 and J is TRBJ2-2; TRBD1 matches 10 bases. This CDR3 has 17 amino acids. Trimming took 4 bases from V and 6 from J; bases not matched to a gene: 12. Germline values: CDR1 SGDLS, CDR2 YYNGEE. The CDR3 sequence: CASSPNRQGARAGELFF. In nucleotides, the CDR3 is TGTGCCAGCAGCCCTAATAGACAGGGGGCCAGAGCCGGGGAGCTGTTTTTT.

The chain recombines TRBV19 with TRBJ2-5, with D perhaps TRBD1 (7 bases). Per germline, CDR1 LNHDA and CDR2 SQIVND (reference sequence). The V and J ends lost 8 bases and 3 bases respectively, with 10 bases between them. The CDR3 is 12 residues long. As DNA, the CDR3 is TGTGCCAGTTGCGGGACAGAAGAGACCCAGTACTTC. Amino acids: CASCGTEETQYF.

Remarks on this clonotype: A read error may account for a junction end that differs from germline. V gene TRBV6-5 combines with J gene TRBJ2-4, with 10 bases lining up with TRBD2. The V gene's germline CDR1 is MNHEY and CDR2 SVGAGI. The CDR3 spans 11 residues. Here the CDR3 reads CASGRTSGLSF. The CDR3 DNA is TGTGCCAGCGGTCGGACTAGCGGACTCTCTTTC.

Here the CDR3 reads CASSDTGVHTGELFF. CDR3 in DNA: TGTGCCAGCAGTGACACAGGGGTCCACACCGGGGAGCTGTTTTTT. The chain couples TRBV6-1 to TRBJ2-2; the match to TRBD1 covers 7 bases. CDR1 is MNHNS, CDR2 SASEGT, per germline. The CDR3 has 15 amino acids. V gave up 3 bases and J gave up 3 bases; unmatched junction bases: 4.

The V gene is TRBV24-1, the J gene TRBJ2-1; 12 nucleotides match TRBD2. The CDR3 sequence is 17 residues long. The V and J ends lost 3 bases and 2 bases, in that order; junction bases with no gene match: 4. The V gene's germline CDR1 is KGHDR and CDR2 SFDVKD. CDR3 nucleotides: TGTGCCACCAGTGATCCGCGGACTAGCGGGGCCTACAATGAGCAGTTCTTC. Its translation: CATSDPRTSGAYNEQFF.

In this sample, this clonotype turned up a few times. This chain uses TRBV3-1 with TRBJ2-4; possibly TRBD2 for D (5 bases). Looked up from germline, CDR1 is LGHDT and CDR2 is YNNKEL (reference sequence). Trimming pared 1 base from V and 0 bases from J, leaving 13 bases between. This CDR3 spans 17 amino acids. The CDR3 protein is CASSQGYSGLAKNIQYF. The CDR3, as DNA: TGTGCCAGCAGCCAAGGATACAGCGGACTAGCCAAAAACATTCAGTACTTC. Using reference TRBV3-1 and TRBJ2-4 for the parts outside the CDR3, the full variable domain is DTAVSQTPKYLVTQMGNDKSIKCEQNLGHDTMYWYKQDSKKFLKIMFSYNNKELIINETVPNRFSPKSPDKAHLNLHINSLELGDSAVYFCASSQGYSGLAKNIQYFGAGTRLSVL.

This clonotype was observed many times. The rearrangement joins TRBV11-1 to TRBJ2-3; tentative D call: TRBD2 (6 bases). The CDR3 is 15 residues long. With 5 bases removed from V and 5 bases from J, the gap between germline ends came to 17 bases. Germline assignment: CDR1 SGHAT and CDR2 FQDESV (reference sequence). The CDR3 here is CASSARERVGDTQYF. The CDR3 DNA sequence: TGTGCCAGCAGCGCCCGCGAGCGGGTAGGAGATACGCAGTATTTT.

This rearrangement joins TRBV12-3 or TRBV12-4 to TRBJ1-5, with TRBD1 as a possible D gene (6 bases). This CDR3 has 12 amino acids. Between the trimmed V and J ends, which lost 10 bases and 7 bases, there was a span of 14 bases. Here the CDR3 reads CATGGGEQPQHF. DNA for the CDR3: TGTGCCACGGGGGGCGGGGAACAGCCCCAGCATTTT.

The chain uses TRBV29-1 and TRBJ2-7; 8 positions match TRBD2. The CDR3 is 13 amino acids. V gave up 4 bases and J gave up 9 bases; unmatched junction bases: 11. Per the germline V gene, CDR1 is SQVTM and CDR2 is ANQGSEA. The CDR3 is CSVVGTRASGQYF. The CDR3 DNA reads TGCAGCGTTGTAGGGACTAGGGCCTCGGGGCAGTACTTC.

This chain joins TRBV18 and TRBJ2-7; the D is unclear. Trimming took off 5 bases at V and 2 bases at J, with 13 bases between the two ends. The CDR3 sequence is 14 residues long. Germline V gene lookup returns CDR1 KGHSH and CDR2 LQKENI. CDR3 in amino acids: CASSSTSITYEQYF. Written as DNA, the CDR3 is TGTGCCAGCTCAAGCACCAGTATAACCTACGAGCAGTACTTC.

This clonotype has more than one count but fewer than ten. This chain links TRBV6-4 with TRBJ2-1, with D unresolved. CDR1 and CDR2 from the germline V gene are MRHNA and SNTAGT. The V end was cut by 3 bases, the J end by 0 bases, with 18 bases between. The length of the CDR3 is 18 residues. The CDR3 here is CASSEFSTGGSSYNEQFF. The CDR3 DNA is TGTGCCAGCAGTGAGTTCAGTACTGGTGGTAGCTCCTACAATGAGCAGTTCTTC.

The chain has TRBV4-1 and TRBJ2-7, with D unclear. CDR3 length: 17 residues. Germline lookup yields CDR1 MGHRA and CDR2 YSYEKL. V gave up 3 bases and J gave up 0 bases, with 18 bases separating them. The CDR3 DNA sequence: TGCGCCAGCAGCCACCTCACCTCCGCACAGAGCTCCTACGAGCAGTACTTC. Translation gives CASSHLTSAQSSYEQYF.

This chain joins TRBV5-6 and TRBJ2-7, with D possibly TRBD1 on 5 matching bases. Per the germline V gene, CDR1 is SGHDT and CDR2 is YYEEEE. Trimming took off 1 base at V and 2 bases at J, with 16 bases between the two ends. The CDR3 has 16 amino acids. DNA for the CDR3: TGTGCCAGCAGCTTGTATGCAGGGCAAGGTACCTACGAGCAGTACTTC. Translation gives CASSLYAGQGTYEQYF.

This clonotype was counted at least ten times. The chain carries TRBV11-2 and TRBJ2-2, with 9 bases matching TRBD2. Germline assignment: CDR1 SGHAT and CDR2 FQNNGV. The V and J ends lost 3 bases and 3 bases, in that order; junction bases with no gene match: 2. CDR3 length equals 15 residues. CDR3: CASSLLAGHTGELFF. The CDR3 DNA reads TGTGCCAGCAGCTTGCTAGCGGGACACACCGGGGAGCTGTTTTTT.

In this sample, this clonotype turned up many times. The chain employs TRBV27 and TRBJ2-3; unclear D gene. V lost 1 base and J lost 4, with 12 bases in between. The CDR3 has 15 residues. Germline lookup yields CDR1 MNHEY and CDR2 SMNVEV (reference sequence). The chain's CDR3 is CASSLFGRSADTQYF. Written as DNA, the CDR3 is TGTGCCAGCAGTTTATTTGGTAGGAGCGCAGATACGCAGTATTTT.

The genes are TRBV11-2 and TRBJ2-3; 11 nucleotides align to TRBD2. This CDR3 has 16 amino acids. V lost 0 bases to trimming and J lost 6 bases; unmatched junction nucleotides: 5. Germline V gene lookup returns CDR1 SGHAT and CDR2 FQNNGV. The CDR3 DNA is TGTGCCAGCAGCTTAGACACTAGCGGGAGATCGGATACGCAGTATTTT. This gives the protein CASSLDTSGRSDTQYF.

There are many counts of this clonotype. The gene calls are TRBV27 and TRBJ1-2; unclear D gene. Germline CDR1 MNHEY, CDR2 SMNVEV (reference sequence). The CDR3 runs 12 residues. Trimming removed 6 bases at V and 6 bases at J, with 11 bases between. The CDR3 bases are TGTGCCAGCAGCTTGTCTGGGGATGGCTACACCTTC. Translation: CASSLSGDGYTF.

The chain links TRBV13 to TRBJ2-1; 7 nucleotides match TRBD2. Germline V CDR1 and CDR2: PRHDT, FYEKMQ (reference sequence). V shed 9 bases and J 4 bases; nucleotides not matched to a gene: 15. The length of the CDR3 is 16 residues. The CDR3 is CASYFLREDIYNEQFF. For the CDR3, the DNA is TGTGCCAGTTACTTTTTACGGGAGGACATTTACAATGAGCAGTTCTTC.

This clonotype has at least ten counts. The chain is built from TRBV3-1 and TRBJ2-1; unclear D gene. The CDR3 length is 12 residues. The germline V gene has CDR1 LGHDT and CDR2 YNNKEL (reference sequence). The V end was cut by 2 bases, the J end by 5 bases, with 4 bases between. The CDR3 loop reads CASSQRDNEQFF. The CDR3 nucleotides are TGTGCCAGCAGCCAACGAGACAATGAGCAGTTCTTC.

The J gene is TRBJ2-7, the V gene TRBV5-1; no firm D call. V lost 2 bases, J lost 4 bases, and 10 bases lay in between. The length of the CDR3 is 13 residues. Germline CDR1 is SGHRS and CDR2 is YFSETQ. CDR3 loop: CASSFMARYEQYF. The DNA for the CDR3 is TGCGCCAGCAGCTTCATGGCCCGGTACGAGCAGTACTTC. The full variable domain, rest sourced from reference TRBV5-1 and TRBJ2-7, is KAGVTQTPRYLIKTRGQQVTLSCSPISGHRSVSWYQQTPGQGLQFLFEYFSETQRNKGNFPGRFSGRQFSNSRSEMNVSTLELGDSALYLCASSFMARYEQYFGPGTRLTVT.

The chain combines TRBV7-8 with TRBJ2-1; perhaps TRBD2 as D (5 bases). CDR1 is SGHVS and CDR2 is FQNEAQ in the germline V gene. The CDR3 contains 13 residues. The V end was cut by 3 bases, the J end by 8 bases, with 11 bases between. CDR3 sequence: CASSFTSSDEQFF. The CDR3 nucleotides are TGTGCCAGCAGCTTCACTAGTTCGGATGAGCAGTTCTTC. Full variable domain (missing parts from reference TRBV7-8 and TRBJ2-1): GAGVSQSPRYKVAKRGQDVALRCDPISGHVSLFWYQQALGQGPEFLTYFQNEAQLDKSGLPSDRFFAERPEGSVSTLKIQRTQQEDSAVYLCASSFTSSDEQFFGPGTRLTVL.